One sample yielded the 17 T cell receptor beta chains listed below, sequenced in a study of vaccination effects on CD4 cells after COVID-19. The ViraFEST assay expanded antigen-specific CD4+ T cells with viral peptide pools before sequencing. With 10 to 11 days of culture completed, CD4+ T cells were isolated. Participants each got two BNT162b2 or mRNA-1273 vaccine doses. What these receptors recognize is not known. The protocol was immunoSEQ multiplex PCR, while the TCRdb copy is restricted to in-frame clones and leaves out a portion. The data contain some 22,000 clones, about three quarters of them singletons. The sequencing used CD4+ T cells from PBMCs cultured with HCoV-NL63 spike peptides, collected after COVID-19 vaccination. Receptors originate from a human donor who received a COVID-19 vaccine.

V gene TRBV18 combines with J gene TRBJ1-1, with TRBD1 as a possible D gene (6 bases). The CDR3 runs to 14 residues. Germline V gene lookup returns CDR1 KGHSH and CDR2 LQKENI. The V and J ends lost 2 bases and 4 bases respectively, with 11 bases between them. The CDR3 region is CASSPKGGGTEAFF. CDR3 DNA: TGTGCCAGCTCACCAAAAGGGGGTGGCACTGAAGCTTTCTTT.

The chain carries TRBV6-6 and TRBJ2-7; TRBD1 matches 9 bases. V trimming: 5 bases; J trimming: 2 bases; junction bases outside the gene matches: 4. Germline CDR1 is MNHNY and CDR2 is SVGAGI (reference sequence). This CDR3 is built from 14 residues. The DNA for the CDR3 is TGTGCCAGCAGTCCCCGGGACAGGGCCTACGAGCAGTACTTC. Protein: CASSPRDRAYEQYF.

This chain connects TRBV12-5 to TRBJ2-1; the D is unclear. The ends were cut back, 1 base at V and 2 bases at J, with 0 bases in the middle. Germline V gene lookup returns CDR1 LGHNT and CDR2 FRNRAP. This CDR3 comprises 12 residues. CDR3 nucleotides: TGTGCTAGTGGTTTGGCCTACAATGAGCAGTTCTTC. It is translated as CASGLAYNEQFF.

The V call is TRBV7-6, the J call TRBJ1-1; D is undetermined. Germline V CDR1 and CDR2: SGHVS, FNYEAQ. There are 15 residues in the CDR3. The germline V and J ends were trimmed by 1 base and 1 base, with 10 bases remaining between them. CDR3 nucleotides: TGTGCCAGCAGCTTAGATAGACAAGAGAACACTGAAGCTTTCTTT. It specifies CASSLDRQENTEAFF.

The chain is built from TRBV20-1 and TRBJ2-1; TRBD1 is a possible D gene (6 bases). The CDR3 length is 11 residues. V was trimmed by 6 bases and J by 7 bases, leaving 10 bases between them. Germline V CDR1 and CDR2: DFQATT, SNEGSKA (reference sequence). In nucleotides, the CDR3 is TGCAGTGCAACAGGGATTAATGAGCAGTTCTTC. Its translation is CSATGINEQFF.

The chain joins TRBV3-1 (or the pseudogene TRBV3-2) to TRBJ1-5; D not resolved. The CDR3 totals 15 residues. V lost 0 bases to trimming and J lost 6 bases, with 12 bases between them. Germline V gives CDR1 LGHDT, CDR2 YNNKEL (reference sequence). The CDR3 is CASSQDAGFGQPQHF. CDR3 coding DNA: TGTGCCAGCAGCCAAGATGCCGGGTTTGGTCAGCCCCAGCATTTT.

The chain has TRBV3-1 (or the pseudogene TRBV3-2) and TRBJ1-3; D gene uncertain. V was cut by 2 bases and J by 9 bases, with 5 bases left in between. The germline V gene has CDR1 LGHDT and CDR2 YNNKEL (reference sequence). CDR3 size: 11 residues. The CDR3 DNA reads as TGTGCCAGCAGCCAAACGGCCACCATATATTTT. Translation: CASSQTATIYF.

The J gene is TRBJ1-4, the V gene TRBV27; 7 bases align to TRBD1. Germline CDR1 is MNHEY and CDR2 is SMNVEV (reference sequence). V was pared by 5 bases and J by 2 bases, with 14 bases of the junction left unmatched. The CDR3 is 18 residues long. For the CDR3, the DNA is TGTGCCAGCAGTCCGATGTCGACAGGGTTGGCGACTAATGAAAAACTGTTTTTT. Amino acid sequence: CASSPMSTGLATNEKLFF.

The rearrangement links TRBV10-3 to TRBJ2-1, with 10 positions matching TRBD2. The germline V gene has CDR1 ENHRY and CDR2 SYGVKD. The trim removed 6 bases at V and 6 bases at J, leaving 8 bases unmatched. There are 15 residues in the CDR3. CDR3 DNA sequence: TGTGCCATCAGGTCCACTAGCGGGAAATCCAATGAGCAGTTCTTC. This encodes CAIRSTSGKSNEQFF.

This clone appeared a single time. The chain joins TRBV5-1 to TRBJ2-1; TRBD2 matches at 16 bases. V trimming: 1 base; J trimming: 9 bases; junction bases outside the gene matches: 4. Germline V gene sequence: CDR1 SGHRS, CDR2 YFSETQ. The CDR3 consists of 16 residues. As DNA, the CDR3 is TGCGCCAGCAGCTTGTCCGGGACTAGCGGGAGGGTTGAGCAGTTCTTC. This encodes CASSLSGTSGRVEQFF.

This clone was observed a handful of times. The CDR3 region is CAWGTAGSNQPQHF. The CDR3 DNA reads TGTGCCTGGGGGACAGCCGGTAGCAATCAGCCCCAGCATTTT. This chain uses TRBV30 with TRBJ1-5; 7 bases match TRBD1. CDR1 is GTSNPN, CDR2 SVGIG, per germline (reference sequence). V lost 5 bases and J lost 0; bases outside the gene matches: 4. There are 14 residues in the CDR3.

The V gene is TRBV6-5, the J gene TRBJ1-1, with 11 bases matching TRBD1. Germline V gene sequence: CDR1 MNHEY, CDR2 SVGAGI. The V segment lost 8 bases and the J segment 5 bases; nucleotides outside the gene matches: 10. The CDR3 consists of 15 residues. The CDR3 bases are TGTGCCAGCCTTATCCCGGGACAGGGGGTGACTGAAGCTTTCTTT. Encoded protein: CASLIPGQGVTEAFF.

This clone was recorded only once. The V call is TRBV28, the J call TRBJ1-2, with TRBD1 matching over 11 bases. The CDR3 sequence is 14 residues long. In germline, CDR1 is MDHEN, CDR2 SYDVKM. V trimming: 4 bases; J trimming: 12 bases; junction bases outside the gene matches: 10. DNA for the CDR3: TGTGCCAGCAGTTCCCATCCGGGACAGGGGGGTAACACCTTC. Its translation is CASSSHPGQGGNTF.

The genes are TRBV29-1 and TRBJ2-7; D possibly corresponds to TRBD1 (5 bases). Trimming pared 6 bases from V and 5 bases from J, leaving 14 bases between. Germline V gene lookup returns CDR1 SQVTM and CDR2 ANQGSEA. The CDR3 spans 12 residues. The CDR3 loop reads CSVRPDRNEQYF. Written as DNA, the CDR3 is TGCAGCGTCCGACCTGACAGAAACGAGCAGTACTTC.

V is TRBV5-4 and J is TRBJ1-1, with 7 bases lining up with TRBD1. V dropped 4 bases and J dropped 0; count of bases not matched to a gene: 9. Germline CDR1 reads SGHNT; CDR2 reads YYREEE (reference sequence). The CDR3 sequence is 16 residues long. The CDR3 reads CASSITGVRLNTEAFF. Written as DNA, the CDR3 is TGTGCCAGCAGCATCACAGGGGTGCGTTTGAACACTGAAGCTTTCTTT.

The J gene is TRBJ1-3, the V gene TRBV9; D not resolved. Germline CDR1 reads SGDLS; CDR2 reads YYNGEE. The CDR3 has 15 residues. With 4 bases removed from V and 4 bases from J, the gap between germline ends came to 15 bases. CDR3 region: CASSPRTTKGNTIYF. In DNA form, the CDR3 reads TGTGCCAGCAGCCCCAGGACTACCAAGGGAAACACCATATATTTT.

CDR3 in amino acids: CASSLIGTGRLPESSYEQYF. CDR3 DNA sequence: TGTGCCAGCAGTTTAATAGGGACAGGAAGACTACCAGAGAGCTCCTACGAGCAGTACTTC. The chain links TRBV28 to TRBJ2-7; 8 nucleotides align to TRBD1. After removal of 2 bases from V and 0 bases from J, the junction contained 18 bases not matched to a gene. This CDR3 is 20 amino acids long. Germline V lookup: CDR1 MDHEN, CDR2 SYDVKM.